This T cell receptor (beta chain) was identified in a study of blood T cell repertoires in COVID-19. As processed by the authors: Researchers report that nucleated cell counts were estimated from reference gene primer amplification. Method: immunoSEQ multiplex PCR; TCRdb's copy keeps in-frame clones and lacks some. The DNA was the basis for D and trimming; V, J and clone size are from that table. The table lists about 170,000 clones, approximately 90% of them singletons. The CDR3 sequence is 14 residues long. V was pared by 0 bases and J by 3 bases, with 7 bases between. Looked up from germline, CDR1 is LGHNA and CDR2 is YSLEER.

The receptor's source is a man in his forties or fifties who had recovered from COVID-19. The specimen was peripheral blood. The rearrangement uses TRBV4-3 and TRBJ2-3; no firm D call. The DNA of the CDR3 is TGCGCCAGCAGCCAAGATCCAACAACAGATACGCAGTATTTT. The encoded protein is CASSQDPTTDTQYF.